This TCR beta chain is from a study of T-cell reconstitution after alpha-beta-depleted transplantation in children. General study results and limits: T-cell counts and diversity were attributed mostly to newly produced T cells one year after transplant. Reported findings indicate that, about two months after transplant, alpha-beta T cells came from several hundred expanded clones, which were derived from non-depleted graft cells.

On this clonotype: Its antigen is not known.

Unique molecular identifiers featured in how the TCRbeta library was prepared. Each CDR3 protein is one row after TCRdb ran MiXCR on the PCR reads. This sample has around 250,000 distinct CDR3 sequences, with 25% found just once. From germline, CDR1 is SEHNR and CDR2 FQNEAQ (reference sequence). V gave up 2 bases and J gave up 7 bases; unmatched junction bases: 8. CDR3 size: 15 residues. The TCR originated in a girl aged 2 to 9 with Fanconi anemia, due to receive a stem cell transplant. The chain links TRBV7-9 to TRBJ1-1; 9 bases match TRBD1. The sample consisted of PBMCs, taken before TCRalphabeta/CD19-depleted stem cell transplant. As DNA, the CDR3 is TGTGCCAGCAGCTTAAGCGGGACAGGGCGGGGTGAAGCTTTCTTT. This translates into CASSLSGTGRGEAFF. The whole variable domain, filled in from reference TRBV7-9 and TRBJ1-1, reads DTGVSQNPRHKITKRGQNVTFRCDPISEHNRLYWYRQTLGQGPEFLTYFQNEAQLEKSRLLSDRFSAERPKGSFSTLEIQRTEQGDSAMYLCASSLSGTGRGEAFFGQGTRLTVV.